The T cell receptor (beta chain) described here comes from a study of Ad26.COV2.S vaccination and SARS-CoV-2 variants. Study-level points and caveats: Marked by substantial breadth, spike-specific CD8+ and CD4+ T cell responses were reportedly seen after vaccination.

A remark on this clone: Its antigen is as yet unknown.

Indicated treatment: over 15 received Ad26.COV2.S at low or high dose, single or two shots; roughly five received placebo; per-sample allocation not given. Collection of the samples took place on day 63 after the first injection of vaccine or placebo. Boston supplied an adult donor aged 18-55 years. Clones were read by immunoSEQ multiplex PCR, and TCRdb kept only the in-frame ones, dropping some. Among hundreds of thousands of clones listed, 80% to 95% were seen once. The sample consisted of peripheral blood, taken in a trial of Ad26.COV2.S vaccine versus placebo. This receptor was identified in a person between 18 and 65 years old who received the Ad26.COV2.S COVID-19 vaccine or a placebo.

The CDR3 reads CASSSPLSGEYTEAFF. CDR3 DNA sequence: TGTGCCAGCAGCTCCCCTCTTTCGGGTGAATACACTGAAGCTTTCTTT. This sequence joins TRBV11-2 and TRBJ1-1; D gene unclear. V was pared by 4 bases and J by 3 bases, with 18 bases between. The V gene's germline CDR1 is SGHAT and CDR2 FQNNGV. The CDR3 covers 16 residues.